The sequence of this TCR beta chain was determined in a study of blood T cell repertoires in COVID-19. Study in general: Sample material is recorded as cDNA or gDNA derived from T cells, B-cell-depleted T cells, or PBMCs.

Generated by immunoSEQ multiplex PCR, the TCRdb table keeps only in-frame clones and is missing some. Of about 120,000 clones listed, roughly 88% are singletons. The CDR3 contains 16 residues. Germline V gene data show CDR1 as SGHVS and CDR2 as FQNEAQ. Trimming left V 4 bases short and J 0 bases short, with 13 bases between. This chain links TRBV7-8 with TRBJ1-3; D is ambiguous. The receptor was isolated from a woman aged 70-85 years who had recovered from COVID-19. The sequenced material came from peripheral blood. The DNA of the CDR3 is TGTGCCAGCAGCTCCCGTGGAGCGAGCTCTGGAAACACCATATATTTT. Translation: CASSSRGASSGNTIYF. The full variable domain, with the rest looked up from reference TRBV7-8 and TRBJ1-3, is GAGVSQSPRYKVAKRGQDVALRCDPISGHVSLFWYQQALGQGPEFLTYFQNEAQLDKSGLPSDRFFAERPEGSVSTLKIQRTQQEDSAVYLCASSSRGASSGNTIYFGEGSWLTVV.